This T cell receptor (beta chain) was documented in a study of T cell clusters in autoimmune cytopenias. Study-level points and caveats: The T cell clusters came from computational analysis alone and lack functional validation.

TRB rearrangements were amplified by touch-down multiplex PCR with mixed TRB-A/B primers. After re-calling the multiplex PCR reads, TCRdb lists one entry per CDR3 protein, DNA absent. This sample's clone table lists some 7,400 distinct CDR3 sequences. The CDR3 totals 14 residues. CDR1 and CDR2 from the germline V gene are SQVTM and ANQGSEA. Measured by frequency, this clonotype is medium-sized. Its antigen is not known. Some 38,000 genome equivalents of blood DNA were amplified for TRB. These records were also assigned to another study, of T cell repertoires in aging, cancer and after chemotherapy.

The sample taken for sequencing was peripheral blood. The chain carries TRBV29-1 and TRBJ2-7; TCRdb's D call, TRBD2, is unchecked because there is no DNA. The TCR comes from a human donor in good health. The CDR3 loop reads CSALGGPFSYEQYF.